This T cell receptor (beta chain) originates from a study of T cell responses to AZD1222 COVID-19 vaccine. Some second doses came at about 4 weeks and others at about 12 weeks; these were pooled. Regarding the study as a whole: The repertoires were collected only after the peak T cell response.

The method was immunoSEQ multiplex PCR; TCRdb's version includes in-frame clones alone and lacks a portion of them. The sample gives approximately 100,000 clones, around 90% of which show up once; 2.5% is in the top ten. CDR1 and CDR2 (germline): SGHTA, FQGNSA. Trimming removed 0 bases from V and 5 bases from J, with 13 bases in between. CDR3 length equals 16 residues. For this clone: Antigen unknown.

The sample here was peripheral blood, taken 28 days after the second AZD1222 dose. The clonotype was recovered from an adult who received the AZD1222 COVID-19 vaccine. The V call is TRBV7-2, the J call TRBJ2-2, with D possibly TRBD1 on 6 matching bases. The CDR3 sequence is CASSLALGARTGELFF. CDR3 sequence (DNA): TGTGCCAGCAGCTTAGCGTTGGGGGCGCGAACCGGGGAGCTGTTTTTT.